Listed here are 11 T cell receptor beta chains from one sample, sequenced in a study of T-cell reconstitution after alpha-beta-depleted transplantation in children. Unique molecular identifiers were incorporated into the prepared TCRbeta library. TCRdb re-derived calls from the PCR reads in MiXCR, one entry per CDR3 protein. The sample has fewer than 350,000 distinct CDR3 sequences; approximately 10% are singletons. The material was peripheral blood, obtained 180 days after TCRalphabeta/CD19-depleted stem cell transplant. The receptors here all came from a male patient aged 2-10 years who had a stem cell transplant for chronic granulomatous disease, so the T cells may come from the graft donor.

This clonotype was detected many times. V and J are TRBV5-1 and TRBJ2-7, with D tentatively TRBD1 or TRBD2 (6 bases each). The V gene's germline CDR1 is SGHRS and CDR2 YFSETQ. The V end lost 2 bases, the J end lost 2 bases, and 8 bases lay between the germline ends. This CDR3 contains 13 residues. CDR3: CASSLGGTYEQYF. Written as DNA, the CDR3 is TGCGCCAGCAGCTTAGGGGGGACCTACGAGCAGTACTTC.

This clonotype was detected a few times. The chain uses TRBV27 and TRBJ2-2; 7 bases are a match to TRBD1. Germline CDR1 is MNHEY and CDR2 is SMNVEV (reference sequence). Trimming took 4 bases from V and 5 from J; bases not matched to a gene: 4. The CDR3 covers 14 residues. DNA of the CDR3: TGTGCCAGCAGTTCCCCGACAGGGACCGGGGAGCTGTTTTTT. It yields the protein CASSSPTGTGELFF.

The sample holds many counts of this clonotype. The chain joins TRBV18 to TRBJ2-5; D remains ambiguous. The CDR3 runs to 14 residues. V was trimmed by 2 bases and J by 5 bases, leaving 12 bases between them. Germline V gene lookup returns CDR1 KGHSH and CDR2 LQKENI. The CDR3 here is CASSPFVKAETQYF. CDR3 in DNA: TGTGCCAGCTCACCATTTGTAAAGGCTGAGACCCAGTACTTC.

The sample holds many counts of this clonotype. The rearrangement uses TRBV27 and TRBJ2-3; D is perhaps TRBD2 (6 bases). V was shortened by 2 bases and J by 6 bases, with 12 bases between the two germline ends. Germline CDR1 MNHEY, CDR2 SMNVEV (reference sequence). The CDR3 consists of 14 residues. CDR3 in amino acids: CASSLVEGRDTQYF. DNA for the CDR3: TGTGCCAGCAGTTTAGTCGAGGGGAGGGATACGCAGTATTTT.

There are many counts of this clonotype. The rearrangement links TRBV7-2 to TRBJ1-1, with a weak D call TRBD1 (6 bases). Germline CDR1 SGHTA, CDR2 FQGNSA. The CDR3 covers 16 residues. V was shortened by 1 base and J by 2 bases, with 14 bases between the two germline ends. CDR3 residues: CASSLVWAGANTEAFF. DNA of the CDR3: TGTGCCAGCAGCTTAGTTTGGGCGGGGGCTAACACTGAAGCTTTCTTT.

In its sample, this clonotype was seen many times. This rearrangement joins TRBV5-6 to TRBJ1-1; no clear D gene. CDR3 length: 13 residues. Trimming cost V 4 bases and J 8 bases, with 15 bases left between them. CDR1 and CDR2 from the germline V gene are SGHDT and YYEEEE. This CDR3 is CASSQLFVAEAFF. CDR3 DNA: TGTGCCAGCAGCCAGCTTTTCGTGGCAGAAGCTTTCTTT.

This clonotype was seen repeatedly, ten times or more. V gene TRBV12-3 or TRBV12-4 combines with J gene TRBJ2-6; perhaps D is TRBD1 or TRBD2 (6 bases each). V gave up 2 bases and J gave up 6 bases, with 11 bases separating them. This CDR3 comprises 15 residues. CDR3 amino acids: CASSLTGGSANVLTF. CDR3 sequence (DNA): TGTGCCAGCAGTTTAACCGGGGGCTCGGCCAACGTCCTGACTTTC.

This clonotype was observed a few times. CDR3 in DNA: TGTGCCATCAGTATTAATGAGGATGAGCAGTTCTTC. Protein: CAISINEDEQFF. The chain employs TRBV10-3 and TRBJ2-1; D remains ambiguous. Germline CDR1 ENHRY, CDR2 SYGVKD. The V end lost 5 bases, the J end lost 8 bases, and 10 bases lay between the germline ends. The CDR3 is 12 amino acids.

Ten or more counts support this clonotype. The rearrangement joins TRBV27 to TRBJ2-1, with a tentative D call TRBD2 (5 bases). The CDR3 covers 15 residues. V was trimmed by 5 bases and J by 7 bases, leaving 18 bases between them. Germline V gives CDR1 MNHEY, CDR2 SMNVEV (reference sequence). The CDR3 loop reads CASSRRGGPRNEQFF. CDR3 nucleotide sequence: TGTGCCAGCAGTCGCAGAGGCGGGCCGAGAAATGAGCAGTTCTTC.

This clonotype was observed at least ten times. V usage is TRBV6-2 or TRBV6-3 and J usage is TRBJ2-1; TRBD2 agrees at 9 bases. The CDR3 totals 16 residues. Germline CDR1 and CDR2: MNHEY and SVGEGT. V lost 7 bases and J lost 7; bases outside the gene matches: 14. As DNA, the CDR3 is TGTGCCAGCAAAGATAGTAGCGGGGGCTTGGGTAATGAGCAGTTCTTC. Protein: CASKDSSGGLGNEQFF.

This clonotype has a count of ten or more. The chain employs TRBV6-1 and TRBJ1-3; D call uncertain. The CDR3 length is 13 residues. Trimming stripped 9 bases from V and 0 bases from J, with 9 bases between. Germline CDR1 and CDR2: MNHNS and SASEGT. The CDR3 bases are TGTGCCAGTTTGGACGGCTCTGGAAACACCATATATTTT. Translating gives CASLDGSGNTIYF.